Below are 24 T cell receptor beta chains sequenced from a single sample in a study of shared clonotypes between healthy human individuals. The method was immunoSEQ multiplex PCR; TCRdb's version includes in-frame clones alone and lacks a portion of them. The sample contains millions of clones, roughly 91% of which appear only once. Terminally differentiated effector memory CD45RA+ cells were left out of the naive CD8 fraction, which was CD45RO-negative and positively selected for CCR7. Sequenced: naive CD8+ T cells from PBMCs. The source is a young man in good health. Some clones in this sample may be carry-over from other donors' samples.

The CDR3 protein is CASSPLQRGDTQYF. The CDR3 nucleotides read TGTGCCAGCAGCCCCCTTCAGCGGGGTGATACGCAGTATTTT. This rearrangement joins TRBV9 to TRBJ2-3, with 7 nucleotides matching TRBD2. With 4 bases clipped from V and 6 bases from J, the junction kept 8 bases outside the gene matches. The CDR3 is made up of 14 amino acids. Germline V gene sequence: CDR1 SGDLS, CDR2 YYNGEE.

This chain links TRBV7-8 with TRBJ2-1; D ambiguous. There are 12 residues in the CDR3. Looked up from germline, CDR1 is SGHVS and CDR2 is FQNEAQ. Deletions cut 5 bases from V and 7 bases from J, with 9 bases between. CDR3 region: CASSPEANEQFF. CDR3 in DNA: TGTGCCAGCAGCCCAGAGGCGAATGAGCAGTTCTTC.

The V call is TRBV29-1, the J call TRBJ1-1; D ambiguous. Per the germline V gene, CDR1 is SQVTM and CDR2 is ANQGSEA. The V end was cut by 2 bases, the J end by 4 bases, with 11 bases between. The CDR3 sequence is 13 residues long. The CDR3 sequence: CSVELGMSTEAFF. The CDR3 bases are TGCAGCGTTGAACTGGGGATGAGCACTGAAGCTTTCTTT.

J is TRBJ2-2 and V is TRBV5-4; 8 bases fit TRBD1. Germline V lookup: CDR1 SGHNT, CDR2 YYREEE (reference sequence). With 4 bases clipped from V and 3 bases from J, the junction kept 2 bases outside the gene matches. The CDR3 totals 14 residues. The CDR3 DNA sequence: TGTGCCAGCAGCCTGACAGGGGACACCGGGGAGCTGTTTTTT. Encoded protein: CASSLTGDTGELFF.

The chain combines TRBV2 with TRBJ2-1; 7 positions agree with TRBD1. Trimming took 8 bases from V and 7 from J; bases not matched to a gene: 20. This CDR3 spans 17 amino acids. Germline values: CDR1 SNHLY, CDR2 FYNNEI. In DNA, the CDR3 is TGTGCCAGCCTGAGGAACCTCCGGGACAGCCGTATAAATGAGCAGTTCTTC. Protein product: CASLRNLRDSRINEQFF.

V usage is TRBV10-3 and J usage is TRBJ1-5, with D tentatively TRBD1 (6 bases). The ends were cut back, 6 bases at V and 4 bases at J, with 10 bases in the middle. Germline V gene sequence: CDR1 ENHRY, CDR2 SYGVKD. This CDR3 region has 13 residues. The chain's CDR3 is CAIRGQGNQPQHF. CDR3 DNA: TGTGCCATCAGAGGCCAGGGGAATCAGCCCCAGCATTTT.

The J gene is TRBJ2-2, the V gene TRBV27, with 10 bases matching TRBD1. The CDR3 loop spans 16 amino acids. Looked up from germline, CDR1 is MNHEY and CDR2 is SMNVEV (reference sequence). V dropped 2 bases and J dropped 5; count of bases not matched to a gene: 5. CDR3 region: CASSLRQGAWTGELFF. The CDR3, as DNA: TGTGCCAGCAGTTTAAGACAGGGGGCTTGGACCGGGGAGCTGTTTTTT.

The V and J genes are TRBV29-1 and TRBJ1-1, with a tentative D call TRBD1 (5 bases). Trimming pared 3 bases from V and 5 bases from J, leaving 10 bases between. The CDR3 loop spans 12 amino acids. Germline V gene lookup returns CDR1 SQVTM and CDR2 ANQGSEA. Written as DNA, the CDR3 is TGCAGCGTTGATGAGGGGTTAACTGAAGCTTTCTTT. It encodes CSVDEGLTEAFF.

The sample holds one count of this clone. This rearrangement joins TRBV7-9 to TRBJ2-7; no definite D call. Trimming removed 0 bases from V and 5 bases from J, with 8 bases in between. CDR3 length equals 13 residues. CDR1 SEHNR and CDR2 FQNEAQ come from the germline V gene (reference sequence). The CDR3 sequence is CASSLAGPHEQYF. Here the CDR3 DNA reads TGTGCCAGCAGCTTAGCAGGTCCCCACGAGCAGTACTTC.

The V gene is TRBV5-6, the J gene TRBJ2-1, with D possibly TRBD2 on 5 matching bases. Between the trimmed V and J ends, which lost 0 bases and 14 bases, there was a span of 9 bases. This CDR3 spans 11 amino acids. The germline gives CDR1 SGHDT, CDR2 YYEEEE. The DNA of the CDR3 is TGTGCCAGCAGCTTGGGACTAAGCGAGTTCTTC. Translating gives CASSLGLSEFF.

This clone appeared once. The chain uses TRBV7-6 and TRBJ1-2; D unresolved. The CDR3 has 15 residues. V lost 1 base and J 4 bases, leaving 13 bases between the germline ends. Germline V gene data show CDR1 as SGHVS and CDR2 as FNYEAQ. Here the CDR3 reads CASSLEGVRSYGYTF. The CDR3 DNA follows: TGTGCCAGCAGCTTAGAGGGAGTCCGTTCCTATGGCTACACCTTC.

The chain links TRBV11-3 to TRBJ2-2; TRBD2 is a possible D gene (5 bases). The germline CDR1 and CDR2 sequences are SGHNT and YENEEA. V shed 0 bases and J shed 2 bases, with 13 bases lying between them. The CDR3 has 17 residues. The CDR3 loop is CASSLDLWGENTGELFF. The CDR3 DNA reads as TGTGCCAGCAGCTTAGATCTTTGGGGAGAAAACACCGGGGAGCTGTTTTTT.

The J gene is TRBJ1-4, the V gene TRBV5-6; no reliable D call. The germline gives CDR1 SGHDT, CDR2 YYEEEE. The CDR3 spans 15 residues. Trimming removed 2 bases from V and 0 bases from J, with 8 bases in between. The CDR3: CASSLGPATNEKLFF. The DNA for the CDR3 is TGTGCCAGCAGCTTAGGGCCTGCAACTAATGAAAAACTGTTTTTT.

The chain uses TRBV9 and TRBJ1-5, with 9 bases that match TRBD1. The germline V gene encodes CDR1 SGDLS and CDR2 YYNGEE. The CDR3 length is 15 residues. V was pared by 4 bases and J by 4 bases, with 6 bases of the junction left unmatched. CDR3 in amino acids: CASSFSGTGNQPQHF. Here the CDR3 DNA reads TGTGCCAGCAGCTTCTCCGGGACAGGGAATCAGCCCCAGCATTTT.

The V gene is TRBV11-2, the J gene TRBJ2-1; perhaps TRBD2 as D (5 bases). Germline CDR1 reads SGHAT; CDR2 reads FQNNGV. Trimming removed 5 bases from V and 0 bases from J, with 14 bases in between. The CDR3 is 16 residues long. This chain's CDR3 is CASSPEAVSSYNEQFF. The CDR3 DNA follows: TGTGCCAGCAGCCCCGAAGCGGTTAGCTCCTACAATGAGCAGTTCTTC.

The rearrangement uses TRBV10-1 and TRBJ1-2; D call uncertain. V was pared by 3 bases and J by 4 bases, with 3 bases between. Germline CDR1 and CDR2: WNHNN and SYGVQD (reference sequence). The CDR3 is made up of 11 amino acids. The CDR3 DNA is TGCGCCAGCAGTGATGGCTATGGCTACACCTTC. It is translated as CASSDGYGYTF.

CDR3 sequence reads: CASSQEDRLYQPQHF. The CDR3 coding sequence is TGCGCCAGCAGCCAAGAGGACAGGTTATATCAGCCCCAGCATTTT. The rearrangement links TRBV4-1 to TRBJ1-5, with 7 nucleotides matching TRBD1. The CDR3 contains 15 residues. V shed 0 bases, J shed 5 bases, and the junction held 4 bases outside the gene matches. Germline V gene data show CDR1 as MGHRA and CDR2 as YSYEKL.

The chain uses TRBV7-6 and TRBJ2-3; D is undetermined. V lost 5 bases and J lost 6, with 18 bases in between. This CDR3 spans 15 amino acids. CDR1 and CDR2 from the germline V gene are SGHVS and FNYEAQ. The CDR3 region has the DNA TGTGCCAGCAGCCCCACAACCCGAGATTTGGATACGCAGTATTTT. Its protein is CASSPTTRDLDTQYF.

The chain carries TRBV9 and TRBJ2-3; the match to TRBD2 covers 11 bases. The CDR3 spans 17 residues. The germline gives CDR1 SGDLS, CDR2 YYNGEE. Germline trimming cut 1 base from V and 5 bases from J; bases unmatched to any gene: 9. CDR3 region: CASSVHPLAGGRDTQYF. The CDR3 DNA follows: TGTGCCAGCAGCGTACACCCCCTAGCGGGAGGAAGAGATACGCAGTATTTT.

This clone was found once. V and J are TRBV7-9 and TRBJ1-4; D possibly corresponds to TRBD1 (5 bases). Trimming took 3 bases from V and 3 from J, leaving 20 bases between them. Germline CDR1 and CDR2: SEHNR and FQNEAQ (reference sequence). The CDR3 is made up of 18 amino acids. The CDR3 reads CASSFGGGRAAANEKLFF. Written as DNA, the CDR3 is TGTGCCAGCAGCTTCGGCGGTGGCAGGGCGGCAGCTAATGAAAAACTGTTTTTT.

The gene calls are TRBV28 and TRBJ2-5; 9 bases map to TRBD1. The germline gives CDR1 MDHEN, CDR2 SYDVKM. This CDR3 has 14 amino acids. V shed 6 bases, J shed 5 bases, and the junction held 7 bases outside the gene matches. The CDR3 sequence: CASRSGTGIETQYF. The CDR3 bases are TGTGCCAGCAGGTCCGGGACAGGGATTGAGACCCAGTACTTC.

The V and J genes are TRBV7-2 and TRBJ1-2; no clear D. The CDR3 length is 12 residues. CDR1 is SGHTA and CDR2 is FQGNSA in the germline V gene. Between the trimmed V and J ends, which lost 6 bases and 8 bases, there was a span of 13 bases. For the CDR3, the DNA is TGTGCCAGCAGATGGGCCATCGGGGGCTACACCTTC. Amino acids: CASRWAIGGYTF.

This chain joins TRBV7-9 and TRBJ1-2; D perhaps matches TRBD1 (6 bases). Germline values: CDR1 SEHNR, CDR2 FQNEAQ (reference sequence). V lost 3 bases to trimming and J lost 1 base, with 12 bases between them. The CDR3 consists of 15 residues. CDR3 coding DNA: TGTGCCAGCAGCTTGGACAGCCGTTATAACTATGGCTACACCTTC. Translating gives CASSLDSRYNYGYTF.

The V and J genes are TRBV27 and TRBJ2-7; D is perhaps TRBD2 (6 bases). Trimming took off 4 bases at V and 4 bases at J, with 11 bases between the two ends. Germline-derived CDR1 and CDR2 are MNHEY and SMNVEV (reference sequence). CDR3 length: 13 amino acids. As DNA, the CDR3 is TGTGCCAGCAGTTCCCAACTAGCTTACGAGCAGTACTTC. Translation gives CASSSQLAYEQYF.